This T cell receptor beta chain was found in a study of blood T cells in healthy people across ages. The overall study: Capturing about one barcoded beta molecule per two T cells was achieved by template switching. Findings of the study overall: Naive CD4+ cell counts and diversity both ran higher in long-lived than in aged donors.

Primed by a sample-barcoded 5' primer and a J-beta primer mix, a second PCR proceeded for 7 to 11 cycles. In TCRdb, the 5' RACE reads were re-called with MiXCR into one record per CDR3 protein. The sample has 1,100,000 or so distinct CDR3 sequences, 40% to 45% seen once. The V and J ends lost 5 bases and 11 bases respectively, with 24 bases between them. The CDR3 is 15 amino acids. To note about this clonotype: Its target is unknown.

The receptor was derived from a woman in her fifties or sixties in good health. The sample consisted of blood. The J gene is TRBJ2-5, the V gene TRBV12-3 or TRBV12-4, with a tentative D call TRBD2 (6 bases). The CDR3 region has the DNA TGTGCCAGCAGTCTCCCTAGCGATACCTACAATGAGCAGTACTTC. It translates to CASSLPSDTYNEQYF.